This T cell receptor beta chain was recovered during a study of control samples from healthy donors and cancer patients. Sequencing used immunoSEQ multiplex PCR; TCRdb keeps in-frame clones, though not all of them. The table includes approximately 150,000 clones, around nine tenths detected once. The CDR3 has 12 residues. Trimming took 7 bases from V and 3 from J, leaving 9 bases between them. Germline V gene data show CDR1 as MNHEY and CDR2 as SVGAGI. The J gene is TRBJ1-2, the V gene TRBV6-5, with a weak D call TRBD1 (6 bases). The sample comprised blood. The sequence came from a man aged 18 to 29 in good health. CDR3 amino acids: CASKAGDYGYTF. Here the CDR3 DNA reads TGTGCCAGCAAGGCAGGGGACTATGGCTACACCTTC.